Listed here are 30 T cell receptor beta chains from one sample, sequenced in a study of cytomegalovirus exposure and HLA in healthy donors (dated by TCRdb to 2017 to 2019). The library came from the immunoSEQ multiplex PCR assay. A mixture of 60 forward primers for TCR Vbeta segments and 13 reverse primers for TCR Jbeta segments was used in the multiplex PCR. TCRdb holds this immuneACCESS table with in-frame rearrangements only. Some clones are missing; in checked studies, unresolved V genes explain under half, and the rest has no known cause. For this sample, the table gives 100,000 to 150,000 clones. Clones ranked in the top ten supply about 1.8% of the sample. Input material: PBMCs. These receptors all stem from a man younger than 30 in good health and CMV-seronegative.

CDR3 coding DNA: TGCGCCAGCAGCTTGGAACTAGCGGACAATGAGCAGTTCTTC. Protein: CASSLELADNEQFF. The chain joins TRBV5-1 to TRBJ2-1, with 8 bases identical to TRBD2. There are 14 residues in the CDR3. J was trimmed by 5 bases and V by 0 bases; bases with no gene match: 1. Looked up from germline, CDR1 is SGHRS and CDR2 is YFSETQ.

The V and J genes are TRBV4-3 and TRBJ2-7; 8 nucleotides line up with TRBD1. With 3 bases clipped from V and 3 bases from J, the junction kept 19 bases outside the gene matches. The CDR3 totals 19 residues. The germline V gene encodes CDR1 LGHNA and CDR2 YSLEER. The CDR3 loop reads CASSHPSCNDRGGIYEQYF. CDR3 sequence (DNA): TGCGCCAGCAGCCATCCTTCCTGTAACGACAGGGGTGGGATCTACGAGCAGTACTTC.

This sequence joins TRBV12-5 and TRBJ1-2, with unresolved D. Germline loops: CDR1 LGHNT, CDR2 FRNRAP. There are 15 residues in the CDR3. Between the trimmed V and J ends, which lost 3 bases and 6 bases, there was a span of 17 bases. The CDR3: CASGLQPGQVHGYTF. In nucleotides, the CDR3 is TGTGCTAGTGGTTTACAACCTGGGCAGGTCCATGGCTACACCTTC.

V usage is TRBV7-2 and J usage is TRBJ2-2; possibly TRBD1 for D (6 bases). This CDR3 is 15 amino acids long. Germline-derived CDR1 and CDR2 are SGHTA and FQGNSA. V lost 3 bases to trimming and J lost 5 bases, with 13 bases between them. The CDR3 spells CASSFTGSGTGELFF. DNA for the CDR3: TGTGCCAGCAGCTTCACAGGGTCGGGTACCGGGGAGCTGTTTTTT.

The chain employs TRBV7-2 and TRBJ2-3; 7 bases are shared with TRBD1. The V and J ends lost 1 base and 7 bases, in that order; junction bases with no gene match: 14. The germline V gene encodes CDR1 SGHTA and CDR2 FQGNSA. The CDR3 consists of 17 residues. Written as DNA, the CDR3 is TGTGCCAGCAGCTTAGGGACAGGAGGAAGAAAGCAATATACGCAGTATTTT. Translating gives CASSLGTGGRKQYTQYF.

The chain recombines TRBV5-4 with TRBJ2-7; D gene uncertain. The CDR3 runs to 14 residues. V gave up 4 bases and J gave up 1 base, with 12 bases separating them. Per the germline V gene, CDR1 is SGHNT and CDR2 is YYREEE (reference sequence). In DNA form, the CDR3 reads TGTGCCAGCAGCCCGGAACAGTGGTCCTACGAGCAGTACTTC. Residues: CASSPEQWSYEQYF.

The V and J genes are TRBV25-1 and TRBJ2-5; 11 nucleotides match TRBD2. The CDR3 spans 15 residues. Germline V CDR1 and CDR2: MGHDK, SYGVNS. The trim removed 5 bases at V and 4 bases at J, leaving 6 bases unmatched. The CDR3 protein is CASSRTSGPSETQYF. DNA for the CDR3: TGTGCCAGCAGTCGGACTAGCGGGCCCTCAGAGACCCAGTACTTC. Combining the CDR3 with reference TRBV25-1 and TRBJ2-5 gives the whole variable domain EADIYQTPRYLVIGTGKKITLECSQTMGHDKMYWYQQDPGMELHLIHYSYGVNSTEKGDLSSESTVSRIRTEHFPLTLESARPSHTSQYLCASSRTSGPSETQYFGPGTRLLVL.

This sequence joins TRBV5-1 and TRBJ2-2; D remains ambiguous. This CDR3 comprises 13 residues. The ends were cut back, 5 bases at V and 5 bases at J, with 10 bases in the middle. Germline assignment: CDR1 SGHRS and CDR2 YFSETQ. The CDR3 sequence: CASSTDSTGELFF. CDR3 nucleotides: TGCGCCAGCAGTACCGACTCGACCGGGGAGCTGTTTTTT.

The chain is built from TRBV5-8 and TRBJ1-2; the D is unclear. The germline V gene has CDR1 SGHTS and CDR2 YDEGEE. V was clipped by 3 bases and J by 0 bases, with 12 bases between them. The CDR3 runs 15 residues. CDR3 bases: TGTGCCAGCAGCTCGATACAGCTTTCTAACTATGGCTACACCTTC. Amino acids: CASSSIQLSNYGYTF.

The chain combines TRBV18 with TRBJ1-3, with 9 bases lining up with TRBD1. The germline gives CDR1 KGHSH, CDR2 LQKENI. The CDR3 contains 15 residues. V lost 6 bases and J lost 2; bases outside the gene matches: 5. The CDR3 sequence: CASSRDRVPGNTIYF. The CDR3 region has the DNA TGTGCCAGCTCGCGGGACAGGGTTCCTGGAAACACCATATATTTT.

V gene TRBV4-1 combines with J gene TRBJ2-7; weak D call: TRBD1 (6 bases). V lost 3 bases and J lost 3, with 15 bases in between. Germline assignment: CDR1 MGHRA and CDR2 YSYEKL. The CDR3 has 15 residues. Here the CDR3 reads CASSQDPDRYYEQYF. The CDR3 coding sequence is TGCGCCAGCAGCCAGGACCCGGACAGATACTACGAGCAGTACTTC.

The genes are TRBV28 and TRBJ1-5; TRBD1 agrees at 10 bases. V shed 4 bases, J shed 4 bases, and the junction held 7 bases outside the gene matches. Germline CDR1 is MDHEN and CDR2 is SYDVKM. The CDR3 contains 16 residues. The CDR3 nucleotides read TGTGCCAGCAGTTCCCGGGACAGGGGTGCGAATCAGCCCCAGCATTTT. It codes for CASSSRDRGANQPQHF.

The chain combines TRBV5-1 with TRBJ1-4; 9 positions agree with TRBD1. The germline gives CDR1 SGHRS, CDR2 YFSETQ. The V and J ends lost 4 bases and 6 bases, in that order; junction bases with no gene match: 10. The CDR3 is made up of 16 amino acids. This chain's CDR3 is CASSPVWGDRDEKLFF. The CDR3 coding sequence is TGCGCCAGCAGCCCAGTCTGGGGGGACAGGGATGAAAAACTGTTTTTT. Full variable domain (missing parts from reference TRBV5-1 and TRBJ1-4): KAGVTQTPRYLIKTRGQQVTLSCSPISGHRSVSWYQQTPGQGLQFLFEYFSETQRNKGNFPGRFSGRQFSNSRSEMNVSTLELGDSALYLCASSPVWGDRDEKLFFGSGTQLSVL.

The chain has TRBV4-3 and TRBJ2-1, with TRBD2 matching 7 bases. V dropped 0 bases and J dropped 3; count of bases not matched to a gene: 5. The CDR3 has 16 residues. CDR1 LGHNA and CDR2 YSLEER come from the germline V gene. The CDR3 nucleotides read TGCGCCAGCAGCCAAGATTGGGCTAGCGGCTACAATGAGCAGTTCTTC. It encodes CASSQDWASGYNEQFF.

V and J are TRBV19 and TRBJ2-3; perhaps TRBD1 as D (5 bases). The CDR3 totals 14 residues. In germline, CDR1 is LNHDA, CDR2 SQIVND (reference sequence). Trimming left V 7 bases short and J 1 base short, with 12 bases between. CDR3 bases: TGTGCCAGTACGGACACAGGAGGCACAGATACGCAGTATTTT. Translation gives CASTDTGGTDTQYF.

The gene calls are TRBV5-1 and TRBJ2-5, with D uncertain. Trimming stripped 5 bases from V and 2 bases from J, with 7 bases between. This CDR3 region has 12 residues. Germline V CDR1 and CDR2: SGHRS, YFSETQ. This CDR3 reads CASRQYQETQYF. As DNA, the CDR3 is TGCGCCAGCAGACAGTATCAAGAGACCCAGTACTTC.

This chain links TRBV6-1 with TRBJ2-3, with 9 bases lining up with TRBD1. With 3 bases clipped from V and 6 bases from J, the junction kept 4 bases outside the gene matches. The germline gives CDR1 MNHNS, CDR2 SASEGT. CDR3 size: 14 residues. In nucleotides, the CDR3 is TGTGCCAGCAGTGATAGGGACAGGGTGGATACGCAGTATTTT. Translating it yields CASSDRDRVDTQYF.

The V call is TRBV4-3, the J call TRBJ2-7; D not resolved. CDR1 and CDR2 (germline): LGHNA, YSLEER. The CDR3 sequence is 14 residues long. V dropped 0 bases and J dropped 3 bases, with 9 bases sitting between them. As DNA, the CDR3 is TGCGCCAGCAGCCAAGATATAGTAAGCTACGAGCAGTACTTC. It is translated as CASSQDIVSYEQYF.

This chain joins TRBV4-3 and TRBJ2-1; 13 nucleotides agree with TRBD2. Germline-derived CDR1 and CDR2 are LGHNA and YSLEER. This CDR3 is built from 16 residues. After removal of 4 bases from V and 8 bases from J, the junction contained 8 bases not matched to a gene. CDR3 sequence: CASSPTLAGGGDEQFF. The CDR3 DNA sequence: TGCGCCAGCAGCCCCACACTAGCGGGAGGGGGGGATGAGCAGTTCTTC.

The genes are TRBV28 and TRBJ2-7; TRBD2 is a possible D gene (5 bases). V dropped 10 bases and J dropped 1 base, with 11 bases sitting between them. The CDR3 has 12 residues. Germline CDR1 reads MDHEN; CDR2 reads SYDVKM. CDR3 DNA: TGTGCCACCCTACGAGGGTCCTACGAGCAGTACTTC. This sequence encodes CATLRGSYEQYF.

The chain is built from TRBV19 and TRBJ2-7; TRBD1 matches 9 bases. The germline gives CDR1 LNHDA, CDR2 SQIVND (reference sequence). Trimming removed 3 bases from V and 2 bases from J; junction bases left unmatched: 8. This CDR3 has 16 residues. CDR3 sequence reads: CASSIFLGTGTYEQYF. CDR3 nucleotide sequence: TGTGCCAGTAGTATTTTCTTGGGGACAGGGACCTACGAGCAGTACTTC. The variable domain in full, with the rest retrieved from reference TRBV19 and TRBJ2-7, is DGGITQSPKYLFRKEGQNVTLSCEQNLNHDAMYWYRQDPGQGLRLIYYSQIVNDFQKGDIAEGYSVSREKKESFPLTVTSAQKNPTAFYLCASSIFLGTGTYEQYFGPGTRLTVT.

This chain links TRBV13 with TRBJ2-5; TRBD1 might be the D (8 bases). The V end was cut by 1 base, the J end by 5 bases, with 11 bases between. This CDR3 contains 14 residues. CDR1 is PRHDT, CDR2 FYEKMQ, per germline (reference sequence). CDR3 protein: CASSLDRGGETQYF. The CDR3 DNA reads TGTGCCAGCAGCTTAGACAGGGGGGGCGAGACCCAGTACTTC.

The rearrangement joins TRBV5-1 to TRBJ2-3, with 8 bases aligning to TRBD1. Germline assignment: CDR1 SGHRS and CDR2 YFSETQ. There are 15 residues in the CDR3. J gave up 3 bases and V 6 bases, and 9 bases lay outside the gene matches. The CDR3 is CASTWTGTRTDTQYF. The CDR3, as DNA: TGCGCCAGCACGTGGACAGGGACGAGGACAGATACGCAGTATTTT.

For the CDR3, the DNA is TGTGCCAGCAGCCTTAACTTCGCCTACGAGCAGTACTTC. This codes for CASSLNFAYEQYF. The V and J genes are TRBV7-2 and TRBJ2-7; unclear D gene. Germline V gives CDR1 SGHTA, CDR2 FQGNSA. The CDR3 is 13 amino acids. V shed 5 bases and J shed 2 bases, with 10 bases lying between them.

The chain is built from TRBV10-3 and TRBJ1-2; D is undetermined. V shed 6 bases and J shed 3 bases, with 17 bases lying between them. The germline V gene encodes CDR1 ENHRY and CDR2 SYGVKD. This CDR3 has 15 residues. CDR3 in DNA: TGTGCCATCAGGCGCCCTTTAAGCCAAGACTATGGCTACACCTTC. It encodes CAIRRPLSQDYGYTF.

The genes are TRBV7-9 and TRBJ1-1, with 7 bases lining up with TRBD1. The germline V gene encodes CDR1 SEHNR and CDR2 FQNEAQ (reference sequence). With 5 bases clipped from V and 1 base from J, the junction kept 4 bases outside the gene matches. The CDR3 sequence is 14 residues long. The CDR3 nucleotides read TGTGCCAGCAGCCGACGGGACAGGAACACTGAAGCTTTCTTT. This translates into CASSRRDRNTEAFF.

The chain employs TRBV7-9 and TRBJ1-1; D gene ambiguous. Trimming took 5 bases from V and 8 from J, leaving 6 bases between them. Germline V gene lookup returns CDR1 SEHNR and CDR2 FQNEAQ (reference sequence). This CDR3 comprises 10 residues. The CDR3 here is CASSQTEAFF. The CDR3 DNA is TGTGCCAGCAGCCAGACAGAAGCTTTCTTT. Drawing the rest from reference TRBV7-9 and TRBJ1-1, the complete variable domain is DTGVSQNPRHKITKRGQNVTFRCDPISEHNRLYWYRQTLGQGPEFLTYFQNEAQLEKSRLLSDRFSAERPKGSFSTLEIQRTEQGDSAMYLCASSQTEAFFGQGTRLTVV.

V gene TRBV7-3 combines with J gene TRBJ2-5; no reliable D call. V lost 4 bases and J 5 bases, leaving 23 bases between the germline ends. Germline CDR1 SGHTA, CDR2 FQGTGA. The CDR3 spans 17 residues. Here the CDR3 reads CASSSTPPGSGGETQYF. As DNA, the CDR3 is TGTGCCAGCAGCTCCACCCCACCAGGAAGTGGTGGTGAGACCCAGTACTTC.

The rearrangement uses TRBV14 and TRBJ1-1; D is ambiguous. V lost 4 bases, J lost 5 bases, and 17 bases lay in between. Germline V gene sequence: CDR1 SGHDN, CDR2 FVKESK. CDR3 length: 15 amino acids. The CDR3 reads CASSLAGRVLTEAFF. The CDR3 DNA follows: TGTGCCAGCAGCCTCGCGGGGAGGGTATTGACTGAAGCTTTCTTT.

The chain joins TRBV19 to TRBJ2-3; D not resolved. The CDR3 extends over 14 amino acids. Trimming removed 5 bases at V and 3 bases at J, with 12 bases between. Per germline, CDR1 LNHDA and CDR2 SQIVND (reference sequence). The chain's CDR3 is CASSVSVGTDTQYF. In DNA, the CDR3 is TGTGCCAGTAGTGTCTCCGTCGGGACAGATACGCAGTATTTT. Using reference TRBV19 and TRBJ2-3 for the parts outside the CDR3, the full variable domain is DGGITQSPKYLFRKEGQNVTLSCEQNLNHDAMYWYRQDPGQGLRLIYYSQIVNDFQKGDIAEGYSVSREKKESFPLTVTSAQKNPTAFYLCASSVSVGTDTQYFGPGTRLTVL.